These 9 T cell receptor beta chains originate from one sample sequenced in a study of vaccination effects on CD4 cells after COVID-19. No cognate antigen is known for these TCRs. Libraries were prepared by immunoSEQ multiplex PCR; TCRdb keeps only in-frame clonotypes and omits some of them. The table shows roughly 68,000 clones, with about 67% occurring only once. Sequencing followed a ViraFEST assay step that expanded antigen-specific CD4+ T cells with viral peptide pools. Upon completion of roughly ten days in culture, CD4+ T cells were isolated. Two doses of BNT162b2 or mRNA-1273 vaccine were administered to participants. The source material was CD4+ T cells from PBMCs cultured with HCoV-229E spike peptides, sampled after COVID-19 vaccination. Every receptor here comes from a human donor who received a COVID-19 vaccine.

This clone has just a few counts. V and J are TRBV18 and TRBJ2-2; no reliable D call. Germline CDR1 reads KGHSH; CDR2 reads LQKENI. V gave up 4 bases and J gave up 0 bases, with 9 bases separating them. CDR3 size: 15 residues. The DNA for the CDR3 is TGTGCCAGCTCACTGGGAACGGCGAACACCGGGGAGCTGTTTTTT. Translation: CASSLGTANTGELFF. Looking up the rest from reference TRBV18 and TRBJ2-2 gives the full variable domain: NAGVMQNPRHLVRRRGQEARLRCSPMKGHSHVYWYRQLPEEGLKFMVYLQKENIIDESGMPKERFSAEFPKEGPSILRIQQVVRGDSAAYFCASSLGTANTGELFFGEGSRLTVL.

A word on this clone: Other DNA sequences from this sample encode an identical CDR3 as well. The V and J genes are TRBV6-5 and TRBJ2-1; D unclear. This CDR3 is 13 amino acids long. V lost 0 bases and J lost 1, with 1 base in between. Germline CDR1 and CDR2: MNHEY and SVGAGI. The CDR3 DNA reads TGTGCCAGCAGTTACTCATCCTACAATGAGCAGTTCTTC. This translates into CASSYSSYNEQFF.

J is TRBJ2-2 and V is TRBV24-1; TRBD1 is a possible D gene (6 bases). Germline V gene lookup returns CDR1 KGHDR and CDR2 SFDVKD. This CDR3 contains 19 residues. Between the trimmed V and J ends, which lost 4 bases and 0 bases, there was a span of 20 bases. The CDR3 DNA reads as TGTGCCACCAGTGACCCCAGGGGCAAGGGTAATTCGAACACCGGGGAGCTGTTTTTT. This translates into CATSDPRGKGNSNTGELFF.

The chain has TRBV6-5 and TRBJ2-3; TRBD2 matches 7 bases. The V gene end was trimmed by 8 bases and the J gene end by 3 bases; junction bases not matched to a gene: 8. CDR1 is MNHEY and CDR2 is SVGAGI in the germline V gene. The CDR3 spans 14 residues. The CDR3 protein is CASRRTRSTDTQYF. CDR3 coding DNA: TGTGCCAGCCGGCGGACTAGGTCAACAGATACGCAGTATTTT.

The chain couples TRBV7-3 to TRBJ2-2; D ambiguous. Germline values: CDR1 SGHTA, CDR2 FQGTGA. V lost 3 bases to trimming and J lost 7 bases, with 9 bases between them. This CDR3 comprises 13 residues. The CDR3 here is CASSFRPGGELFF. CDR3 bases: TGTGCCAGCAGCTTCCGGCCGGGCGGGGAGCTGTTTTTT.

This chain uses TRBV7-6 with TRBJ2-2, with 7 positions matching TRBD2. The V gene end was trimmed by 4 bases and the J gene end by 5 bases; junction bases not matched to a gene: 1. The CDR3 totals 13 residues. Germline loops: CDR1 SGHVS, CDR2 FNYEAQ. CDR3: CASSSGGTGELFF. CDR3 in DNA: TGTGCCAGCAGCTCCGGGGGGACCGGGGAGCTGTTTTTT.

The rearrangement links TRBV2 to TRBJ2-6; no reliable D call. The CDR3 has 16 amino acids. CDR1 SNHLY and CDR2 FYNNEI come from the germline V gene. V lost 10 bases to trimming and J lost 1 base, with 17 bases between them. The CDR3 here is CATSESKRSGANVLTF. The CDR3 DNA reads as TGTGCCACGTCAGAATCCAAGAGGTCTGGGGCCAACGTCCTGACTTTC. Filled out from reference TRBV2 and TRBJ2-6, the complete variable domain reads EPEVTQTPSHQVTQMGQEVILRCVPISNHLYFYWYRQILGQKVEFLVSFYNNEISEKSEIFDDQFSVERPDGSNFTLKIRSTKLEDSAMYFCATSESKRSGANVLTFGAGSRLTVL.

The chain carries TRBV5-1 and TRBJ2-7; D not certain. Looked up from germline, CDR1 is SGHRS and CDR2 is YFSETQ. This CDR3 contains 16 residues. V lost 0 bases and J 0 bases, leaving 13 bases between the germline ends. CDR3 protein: CASSLVQTSTSYEQYV. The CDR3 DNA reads TGCGCCAGCAGCTTGGTCCAGACCTCCACCTCCTACGAGCAGTACGTC.

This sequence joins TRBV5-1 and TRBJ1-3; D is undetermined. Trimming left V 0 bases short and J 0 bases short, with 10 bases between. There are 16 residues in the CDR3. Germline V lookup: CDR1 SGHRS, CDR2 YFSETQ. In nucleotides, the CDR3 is TGCGCCAGCAGCTTGGATCTGGGGTCCTCTGGAAACACCATATATTTT. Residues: CASSLDLGSSGNTIYF.